The 26 T cell receptor beta chains reported below all come from one sample, sequenced in a study of control samples from healthy donors and cancer patients. The method was immunoSEQ multiplex PCR; TCRdb's version includes in-frame clones alone and lacks a portion of them. The profile covers about 130,000 clones, with around 90% appearing a single time and approximately 9% taken by the ten largest. The sample was blood. The receptor set was obtained from a man aged 18 to 29 in good health.

This chain links TRBV29-1 with TRBJ1-3; D is uncertain. In germline, CDR1 is SQVTM, CDR2 ANQGSEA. V was cut by 5 bases and J by 4 bases, with 6 bases left in between. This CDR3 contains 11 residues. The CDR3 loop reads CSVQVGNTIYF. CDR3 in DNA: TGCAGCGTTCAAGTGGGAAACACCATATATTTT.

The chain links TRBV5-6 to TRBJ1-2; 8 bases map to TRBD1. Germline V CDR1 and CDR2: SGHDT, YYEEEE. The length of the CDR3 is 15 residues. V was clipped by 0 bases and J by 7 bases; unmatched bases: 8. In nucleotides, the CDR3 is TGTGCCAGCAGCTTGGTTCAGGGGGCATTTTCTGGCTACACCTTC. Translating gives CASSLVQGAFSGYTF.

The V and J genes are TRBV6-5 and TRBJ1-2; D is perhaps TRBD1 (5 bases). Germline values: CDR1 MNHEY, CDR2 SVGAGI. The V end was cut by 7 bases, the J end by 4 bases, with 13 bases between. The CDR3 consists of 13 residues. The CDR3 spells CASNRDGSYGYTF. The CDR3 coding sequence is TGTGCCAGCAATCGGGACGGATCCTATGGCTACACCTTC.

This clone was seen once. The V call is TRBV5-1, the J call TRBJ1-1; D might be TRBD1 (5 bases). The CDR3 is 14 amino acids. Trimming cost V 2 bases and J 1 base, with 9 bases left between them. Germline V CDR1 and CDR2: SGHRS, YFSETQ. Here the CDR3 reads CASSFDGGNTEAFF. Here the CDR3 DNA reads TGCGCCAGCAGCTTCGACGGGGGGAACACTGAAGCTTTCTTT.

V is TRBV4-1 and J is TRBJ2-1; TRBD2 aligns across 7 bases. CDR1 and CDR2 (germline): MGHRA, YSYEKL. V was clipped by 3 bases and J by 0 bases; unmatched bases: 8. The CDR3 length is 17 residues. This CDR3 reads CASSQGGAFSSYNEQFF. The CDR3 bases are TGCGCCAGCAGCCAGGGAGGGGCGTTCAGCTCCTACAATGAGCAGTTCTTC.

The chain recombines TRBV7-2 with TRBJ2-1; 8 nucleotides agree with TRBD2. Germline V gene data show CDR1 as SGHTA and CDR2 as FQGNSA. The CDR3 covers 15 residues. Trimming removed 4 bases from V and 4 bases from J; junction bases left unmatched: 6. The CDR3 DNA is TGTGCCAGCAGCTCGCGGGGGGATCCGTACAATGAGCAGTTCTTC. It translates to CASSSRGDPYNEQFF.

J is TRBJ1-4 and V is TRBV4-1, with 7 bases identical to TRBD1. The CDR3 consists of 15 residues. CDR1 and CDR2 (germline): MGHRA, YSYEKL. The ends lost 3 bases at V and 3 bases at J; junction bases unmatched: 4. CDR3 loop: CASSQYGTANEKLFF. Written as DNA, the CDR3 is TGCGCCAGCAGCCAGTACGGGACAGCTAATGAAAAACTGTTTTTT.

The gene calls are TRBV5-8 and TRBJ2-3, with 14 bases lining up with TRBD2. Germline CDR1 is SGHTS and CDR2 is YDEGEE. V lost 4 bases, J lost 4 bases, and 5 bases stayed unmatched. CDR3 length: 16 residues. The CDR3 nucleotides read TGTGCCAGCAGCAGGGGACTAGCGGGGGCTCCAGATACGCAGTATTTT. As protein: CASSRGLAGAPDTQYF.

The CDR3 reads CASSQVLTSGGLTKNIQYF. CDR3 DNA sequence: TGCGCCAGCAGCCAAGTGTTGACTAGCGGGGGGTTAACCAAAAACATTCAGTACTTC. This sequence joins TRBV4-1 and TRBJ2-4, with TRBD2 matching over 13 bases. V shed 1 base, J shed 2 bases, and the junction held 8 bases outside the gene matches. CDR1 is MGHRA, CDR2 YSYEKL, per germline. This CDR3 region has 19 residues.

V and J are TRBV18 and TRBJ2-7; 7 bases are a match to TRBD1. The trim removed 4 bases at V and 3 bases at J, leaving 9 bases unmatched. The length of the CDR3 is 15 residues. Germline CDR1 and CDR2: KGHSH and LQKENI. The DNA for the CDR3 is TGTGCCAGCTCACTATCCGGCGACAGGGACTACGAGCAGTACTTC. As protein: CASSLSGDRDYEQYF.

The genes are TRBV6-4 and TRBJ1-5; perhaps TRBD1 as D (5 bases). The CDR3 sequence is 12 residues long. The ends were cut back, 2 bases at V and 7 bases at J, with 6 bases in the middle. Germline V gene lookup returns CDR1 MRHNA and CDR2 SNTAGT. CDR3 in amino acids: CASSDRDQPQHF. CDR3 DNA: TGTGCCAGCAGTGACAGGGACCAGCCCCAGCATTTT.

The V and J genes are TRBV7-6 and TRBJ1-2, with 8 bases that match TRBD1. Germline V gene data show CDR1 as SGHVS and CDR2 as FNYEAQ. The CDR3 sequence is 13 residues long. J was trimmed by 6 bases and V by 8 bases; bases with no gene match: 8. The CDR3 DNA reads as TGTGCCAGCGGCCTTAGCAGGGGGCATGGCTACACCTTC. Translated, it gives CASGLSRGHGYTF.

The gene calls are TRBV7-6 and TRBJ2-3, with TRBD2 matching over 9 bases. Germline V gene lookup returns CDR1 SGHVS and CDR2 FNYEAQ. The CDR3 is made up of 15 amino acids. V gave up 5 bases and J gave up 0 bases; unmatched junction bases: 3. The CDR3 reads CASSLTSGSTDTQYF. The DNA for the CDR3 is TGTGCCAGCAGCCTGACTAGCGGTAGCACAGATACGCAGTATTTT. Drawing the rest from reference TRBV7-6 and TRBJ2-3, the complete variable domain is GAGVSQSPRYKVTKRGQDVALRCDPISGHVSLYWYRQALGQGPEFLTYFNYEAQQDKSGLPNDRFSAERPEGSISTLTIQRTEQRDSAMYRCASSLTSGSTDTQYFGPGTRLTVL.

The chain combines TRBV6-5 with TRBJ2-7, with TRBD1 identical over 8 bases. Germline CDR1 is MNHEY and CDR2 is SVGAGI. The CDR3 extends over 14 amino acids. Trimming removed 6 bases from V and 2 bases from J; junction bases left unmatched: 6. The CDR3 spells CASRVQGGTYEQYF. The CDR3 DNA reads TGTGCCAGCAGGGTACAGGGGGGTACCTACGAGCAGTACTTC.

The CDR3 reads CASSLAGLMNTEAFF. CDR3 nucleotide sequence: TGTGCCAGCAGCTTAGCAGGGTTAATGAACACTGAAGCTTTCTTT. The V gene is TRBV11-2, the J gene TRBJ1-1; weak D call: TRBD1 (5 bases). The V gene lost 1 base and the J gene lost 0 bases, with 9 bases spanning the gap. The CDR3 contains 15 residues. Per the germline V gene, CDR1 is SGHAT and CDR2 is FQNNGV.

The gene calls are TRBV7-2 and TRBJ2-3, with no clear D. Germline V lookup: CDR1 SGHTA, CDR2 FQGNSA. V was shortened by 5 bases and J by 3 bases, with 6 bases between the two germline ends. The CDR3 is made up of 12 amino acids. CDR3 coding DNA: TGTGCCAGCAGCCTCAGAACAGATACGCAGTATTTT. It translates to CASSLRTDTQYF.

The genes are TRBV3-1 (or the pseudogene TRBV3-2) and TRBJ2-7; D is possibly TRBD1 (5 bases). Germline CDR1 and CDR2: LGHDT and YNNKEL (reference sequence). This CDR3 region has 15 residues. V was clipped by 2 bases and J by 0 bases, with 11 bases between them. Written as DNA, the CDR3 is TGTGCCAGCAGCCAATTTCCAGGGTACTCCTACGAGCAGTACTTC. It specifies CASSQFPGYSYEQYF.

This rearrangement joins TRBV5-4 to TRBJ2-6, with 8 positions matching TRBD1. The CDR3 sequence is 19 residues long. V shed 6 bases and J 0 bases; nucleotides not matched to a gene: 14. Germline CDR1 reads SGHNT; CDR2 reads YYREEE (reference sequence). The CDR3 loop reads CASNVKDRDPFSGANVLTF. In DNA, the CDR3 is TGTGCCAGCAACGTTAAGGACAGGGATCCCTTCTCTGGGGCCAACGTCCTGACTTTC.

The chain combines TRBV12-3 or TRBV12-4 with TRBJ1-2; D ambiguous. V lost 0 bases, J lost 0 bases, and 2 bases lay in between. The CDR3 is 13 residues long. The CDR3 protein is CASSLATNYGYTF. In nucleotides, the CDR3 is TGTGCCAGCAGTTTAGCGACTAACTATGGCTACACCTTC.

This clone came up once. This chain links TRBV30 with TRBJ2-2; no firm D call. The CDR3 has 11 amino acids. Germline V lookup: CDR1 GTSNPN, CDR2 SVGIG (reference sequence). The V end lost 3 bases, the J end lost 6 bases, and 5 bases lay between the germline ends. The CDR3 DNA reads as TGTGCCTGGAGAGGGCCCGGGGAGCTGTTTTTT. The encoded protein is CAWRGPGELFF.

The J gene is TRBJ1-2, the V gene TRBV5-4, with 8 bases identical to TRBD1. The V gene end was trimmed by 4 bases and the J gene end by 4 bases; junction bases not matched to a gene: 15. Germline V gene sequence: CDR1 SGHNT, CDR2 YYREEE (reference sequence). The CDR3 contains 17 residues. The CDR3 nucleotides read TGTGCCAGCAGCCTTGGGACAGGTCGATCAGGCATCTATGGCTACACCTTC. It codes for CASSLGTGRSGIYGYTF.

V gene TRBV3-1 (or the pseudogene TRBV3-2) combines with J gene TRBJ1-1; D is perhaps TRBD1 (5 bases). The CDR3 has 19 amino acids. The V end lost 2 bases, the J end lost 0 bases, and 22 bases lay between the germline ends. CDR1 LGHDT and CDR2 YNNKEL come from the germline V gene (reference sequence). The CDR3 sequence is CASSQLRAPWDEMNTEAFF. DNA of the CDR3: TGTGCCAGCAGCCAACTAAGGGCACCCTGGGACGAAATGAACACTGAAGCTTTCTTT.

This clone was detected only a few times. This rearrangement joins TRBV7-2 to TRBJ1-5; 9 positions match TRBD1. CDR1 is SGHTA and CDR2 is FQGNSA in the germline V gene. With 3 bases clipped from V and 5 bases from J, the junction kept 5 bases outside the gene matches. The CDR3 length is 15 residues. The CDR3 sequence: CASSFRTGVDQPQHF. Here the CDR3 DNA reads TGTGCCAGCAGCTTTCGGACAGGGGTCGATCAGCCCCAGCATTTT. The full variable domain, in which reference TRBV7-2 and TRBJ1-5 provide the parts outside the CDR3, is GAGVSQSPSNKVTEKGKDVELRCDPISGHTALYWYRQSLGQGLEFLIYFQGNSAPDKSGLPSDRFSAERTGGSVSTLTIQRTQQEDSAVYLCASSFRTGVDQPQHFGDGTRLSIL.

This clone turned up a few times. The J gene is TRBJ1-5, the V gene TRBV4-1; D is unresolved. Trimming shortened V by 1 base and J by 7 bases, and 8 bases separated the two germline ends. Germline CDR1 reads MGHRA; CDR2 reads YSYEKL. The CDR3 has 13 residues. The CDR3 DNA is TGCGCCAGCAGCCAAGTTTCCCAGCAGCCCCAGCATTTT. It translates to CASSQVSQQPQHF.

The chain joins TRBV11-2 to TRBJ1-4; D ambiguous. V lost 7 bases and J 8 bases, leaving 20 bases between the germline ends. Germline V CDR1 and CDR2: SGHAT, FQNNGV. The CDR3 extends over 15 amino acids. CDR3 residues: CASTVGPGLGEKLFF. CDR3 bases: TGTGCCAGCACCGTCGGCCCGGGGTTAGGCGAAAAACTGTTTTTT.

The chain uses TRBV19 and TRBJ1-1, with D possibly matching TRBD1 (5 bases). There are 16 residues in the CDR3. V was clipped by 1 base and J by 5 bases, with 17 bases between them. Germline lookup yields CDR1 LNHDA and CDR2 SQIVND (reference sequence). The CDR3 bases are TGTGCCAGTAGTATAGGGTCGGGCGGCAGGGAGACTGAAGCTTTCTTT. Translating gives CASSIGSGGRETEAFF.